The T cell receptor (beta chain) under discussion was sequenced for a study of a mutant IDH1 vaccine in newly diagnosed glioma. The overall study: Vaccine administration was initiated 4-6 weeks following radiotherapy alone, or with temozolomide cycles. The therapy given earlier, which was standard therapy, consisted of radiotherapy, temozolomide, or both, and most of the patients received both.

As for time point: week 5, during vaccination. Each dose of the vaccine consisted of 300 ug of mutant IDH1 20-mer peptide, with topical imiquimod. The ends were cut back, 2 bases at V and 4 bases at J, with 13 bases in the middle. Looked up from germline, CDR1 is SGHTA and CDR2 is FQGNSA. The CDR3 spans 15 residues. This clone was counted once. Its antigen is currently unknown. Produced via immunoSEQ multiplex PCR; TCRdb's table is partial and in-frame only. The data show approximately 38,000 clones, 70% to 90% seen once. This receptor was identified in a man aged 40-55 years with glioma. The material was PBMCs, obtained from a glioma patient whose treatment included an IDH1 peptide vaccine. This chain uses TRBV7-2 with TRBJ2-3; D remains unclear. The CDR3 nucleotides read TGTGCCAGCAGCTTACCGGGCCTGGGTGCAGATACGCAGTATTTT. It translates to CASSLPGLGADTQYF.